This passage covers 29 T cell receptor beta chains from one sample sequenced in a study of early T cells in non-severe SARS-CoV-2 infection. Each CDR3 protein is one row after TCRdb ran MiXCR on the 5' RACE reads. The data contain 85,000 to 100,000 distinct CDR3 sequences, approximately 9.9% of them seen just once; the ten biggest clones take up around 4.3%. Here the sequenced sample was whole blood, taken at baseline. These receptors originate from an adult who was a healthcare worker with PCR-confirmed SARS-CoV-2 infection or an uninfected control (not recorded which).

The V gene is TRBV20-1, the J gene TRBJ2-3; D perhaps matches TRBD2 (5 bases). The CDR3 consists of 13 residues. Trimming removed 1 base at V and 0 bases at J, with 5 bases between. Germline CDR1 DFQATT, CDR2 SNEGSKA (reference sequence). CDR3 bases: TGCAGTGCTAGAGGCGGGAGCACAGATACGCAGTATTTT. Translation gives CSARGGSTDTQYF.

This clonotype was counted between two and nine times. This chain uses TRBV9 with TRBJ2-3; the D is unclear. V dropped 0 bases and J dropped 2 bases, with 7 bases sitting between them. This CDR3 comprises 14 residues. Germline V gives CDR1 SGDLS, CDR2 YYNGEE. CDR3: CASSVGPNTDTQYF. The CDR3 bases are TGTGCCAGCAGCGTAGGCCCCAACACAGATACGCAGTATTTT.

This clonotype was detected ten times or more. The chain combines TRBV6-2 or TRBV6-3 with TRBJ2-3, with TRBD2 identical over 8 bases. The CDR3 totals 15 residues. Germline V gives CDR1 MNHEY, CDR2 SVGEGT. Trimming took 7 bases from V and 4 from J; bases not matched to a gene: 10. CDR3 DNA: TGTGCCAGCACCGGAGCAGCGGGAGACGCAGATACGCAGTATTTT. Translated: CASTGAAGDADTQYF.

This clonotype was counted a few times. The chain carries TRBV11-2 and TRBJ2-2; D remains ambiguous. The CDR3 has 14 amino acids. V lost 6 bases and J lost 4, with 12 bases in between. Germline lookup yields CDR1 SGHAT and CDR2 FQNNGV. The CDR3 nucleotides are TGTGCCAGCAGTAGTTCGCTCGGCACCGGGGAGCTGTTTTTT. Residues: CASSSSLGTGELFF.

This clonotype appeared many times. This chain connects TRBV29-1 to TRBJ2-7; D ambiguous. Trimming took 4 bases from V and 3 from J, leaving 13 bases between them. Germline V gene lookup returns CDR1 SQVTM and CDR2 ANQGSEA. The CDR3 loop spans 13 amino acids. The CDR3 coding sequence is TGCAGCGTTGTTTCGGTCCAGCACTACGAGCAGTACTTC. This encodes CSVVSVQHYEQYF.

The sample holds a few counts of this clonotype. The chain uses TRBV12-3 or TRBV12-4 and TRBJ2-1; the match to TRBD1 covers 7 bases. Trimming cost V 3 bases and J 5 bases; bases outside gene matches: 7. The CDR3 is 15 residues long. The CDR3 DNA is TGTGCCAGCAGTTTCCCCGGGACAGTGGACAATGAGCAGTTCTTC. Amino acids: CASSFPGTVDNEQFF.

This chain connects TRBV20-1 to TRBJ1-1; TRBD1 might be the D (5 bases). Germline V CDR1 and CDR2: DFQATT, SNEGSKA (reference sequence). The CDR3 sequence is 12 residues long. Trimming stripped 3 bases from V and 3 bases from J, with 8 bases between. CDR3 in amino acids: CSARTEYTEAFF. The CDR3 DNA sequence: TGCAGTGCTAGGACAGAATACACTGAAGCTTTCTTT.

In this sample, this clonotype turned up many times. The V call is TRBV13, the J call TRBJ2-1; TRBD2 might be the D (6 bases). Germline V lookup: CDR1 PRHDT, CDR2 FYEKMQ (reference sequence). CDR3 size: 16 residues. V dropped 2 bases and J dropped 0 bases, with 11 bases sitting between them. DNA for the CDR3: TGTGCCAGCAGCTTATTAGCGGCGAGCTCCTACAATGAGCAGTTCTTC. This sequence encodes CASSLLAASSYNEQFF.

This clonotype appeared a few times. The genes are TRBV12-3 or TRBV12-4 and TRBJ2-1; D might be TRBD1 or TRBD2, each matching 5 bases. V lost 7 bases and J lost 7, with 14 bases in between. This CDR3 contains 13 residues. CDR3 DNA sequence: TGTGCCAGCACCGGGGACGGTAGGAATGAGCAGTTCTTC. As protein: CASTGDGRNEQFF.

This clonotype was counted only a few times. This chain uses TRBV6-1 with TRBJ2-2; TRBD1 might be the D (6 bases). This CDR3 contains 14 residues. CDR1 MNHNS and CDR2 SASEGT come from the germline V gene. The V and J ends lost 4 bases and 6 bases respectively, with 12 bases between them. The chain's CDR3 is CASSGGPRPGELFF. In DNA form, the CDR3 reads TGTGCCAGCAGTGGGGGGCCCAGGCCCGGGGAGCTGTTTTTT.

The V and J genes are TRBV19 and TRBJ2-2; TRBD1 agrees at 8 bases. J gave up 5 bases and V 0 bases, and 5 bases lay outside the gene matches. The germline CDR1 and CDR2 sequences are LNHDA and SQIVND (reference sequence). CDR3 length equals 16 residues. The CDR3 region has the DNA TGTGCCAGTAGTATAGACCGACAGGGGAAAACCGGGGAGCTGTTTTTT. Translating gives CASSIDRQGKTGELFF.

The sample holds a few counts of this clonotype. The gene calls are TRBV29-1 and TRBJ1-6; 7 nucleotides line up with TRBD1. Germline V gene lookup returns CDR1 SQVTM and CDR2 ANQGSEA. V shed 6 bases, J shed 7 bases, and the junction held 3 bases outside the gene matches. The CDR3 runs to 12 residues. The CDR3 DNA sequence: TGCAGCGTCCGACAGGGCAATTCACCCCTCCACTTT. Translating it yields CSVRQGNSPLHF. Using reference TRBV29-1 and TRBJ1-6 for the parts outside the CDR3, the full variable domain is SAVISQKPSRDICQRGTSLTIQCQVDSQVTMMFWYRQQPGQSLTLIATANQGSEATYESGFVIDKFPISRPNLTFSTLTVSNMSPEDSSIYLCSVRQGNSPLHFGNGTRLTVT.

This clonotype has at least ten counts. The chain has TRBV20-1 and TRBJ1-6, with 7 nucleotides matching TRBD1. This CDR3 spans 16 amino acids. Losses at the gene ends were 1 base for V and 4 bases for J; bases not matched to a gene: 7. Germline values: CDR1 DFQATT, CDR2 SNEGSKA (reference sequence). The DNA for the CDR3 is TGCAGTGCTAGAGGTCCGGGACAGCGATATAATTCACCCCTCCACTTT. This translates into CSARGPGQRYNSPLHF.

The J gene is TRBJ1-5, the V gene TRBV2, with unresolved D. The germline gives CDR1 SNHLY, CDR2 FYNNEI. Trimming stripped 4 bases from V and 10 bases from J, with 11 bases between. The CDR3 consists of 12 residues. The CDR3 DNA sequence: TGTGCCAGCAGTGCTTACCGGGATCCCCAGCATTTT. This sequence encodes CASSAYRDPQHF. Based on the CDR3 plus reference TRBV2 and TRBJ1-5, the full variable domain is EPEVTQTPSHQVTQMGQEVILRCVPISNHLYFYWYRQILGQKVEFLVSFYNNEISEKSEIFDDQFSVERPDGSNFTLKIRSTKLEDSAMYFCASSAYRDPQHFGDGTRLSIL.

The CDR3: CASSLGGNSYNSPLHF. For the CDR3, the DNA is TGTGCCAGCAGCTTAGGGGGGAACTCCTATAATTCACCCCTCCACTTT. The J gene is TRBJ1-6, the V gene TRBV7-9, with D possibly being TRBD1 (5 bases). The CDR3 has 16 residues. Germline CDR1 reads SEHNR; CDR2 reads FQNEAQ (reference sequence). The V and J ends lost 1 base and 0 bases respectively, with 7 bases between them.

This clonotype was counted between two and nine times. The chain recombines TRBV6-6 with TRBJ2-1; a possible D gene is TRBD2 (5 bases). From germline, CDR1 is MNHNY and CDR2 SVGAGI (reference sequence). The V and J ends lost 4 bases and 6 bases respectively, with 16 bases between them. This CDR3 contains 15 residues. The CDR3 protein is CASSSRSGSVNEQFF. For the CDR3, the DNA is TGTGCCAGCAGTTCCCGTTCGGGGTCCGTCAATGAGCAGTTCTTC.

This clonotype was seen ten or more times. This chain uses TRBV20-1 with TRBJ1-1, with 8 bases identical to TRBD1. The CDR3 spans 12 residues. The trim removed 5 bases at V and 13 bases at J, leaving 12 bases unmatched. CDR1 is DFQATT and CDR2 is SNEGSKA in the germline V gene (reference sequence). The CDR3 bases are TGCAGTGCTTACGACAGGGGAGGGTTGGGTTTCTTT. Its protein product is CSAYDRGGLGFF.

There are a few counts of this clonotype. The rearrangement links TRBV7-9 to TRBJ2-1; perhaps TRBD2 as D (5 bases). Germline CDR1 is SEHNR and CDR2 is FQNEAQ (reference sequence). The germline V and J ends were trimmed by 7 bases and 9 bases, with 10 bases remaining between them. The CDR3 loop spans 11 amino acids. The CDR3 sequence is CASTEGSEQFF. CDR3 nucleotide sequence: TGTGCCAGCACGGAAGGGAGTGAGCAGTTCTTC.

This clonotype was observed many times. The J gene is TRBJ1-1, the V gene TRBV20-1, with 8 bases matching TRBD1. Germline lookup yields CDR1 DFQATT and CDR2 SNEGSKA (reference sequence). V trimming: 1 base; J trimming: 4 bases; junction bases outside the gene matches: 5. The CDR3 totals 14 residues. The CDR3 loop is CSARASDRGTEAFF. In nucleotides, the CDR3 is TGCAGTGCTAGAGCATCCGACAGGGGCACTGAAGCTTTCTTT.

The J gene is TRBJ2-1, the V gene TRBV5-5, with 7 nucleotides matching TRBD1. There are 13 residues in the CDR3. CDR1 SGHKS and CDR2 YYEKEE come from the germline V gene (reference sequence). V lost 1 base to trimming and J lost 10 bases; unmatched junction nucleotides: 5. In DNA form, the CDR3 reads TGTGCCAGCAGCTTGTTAGGGGGCGGCGAGCAGTTCTTC. Amino acid sequence: CASSLLGGGEQFF.

The chain links TRBV11-3 to TRBJ2-1, with 9 bases matching TRBD2. J gave up 7 bases and V 5 bases, and 9 bases lay outside the gene matches. From germline, CDR1 is SGHNT and CDR2 YENEEA. CDR3 size: 15 residues. The CDR3 protein is CASSARLAEGNEQFF. The CDR3 nucleotides read TGTGCCAGCAGCGCCCGACTAGCGGAAGGAAATGAGCAGTTCTTC.

There are a few counts of this clonotype. The V and J genes are TRBV11-2 and TRBJ1-2, with D possibly being TRBD1 (5 bases). The CDR3 length is 15 residues. Germline V lookup: CDR1 SGHAT, CDR2 FQNNGV. The V gene lost 5 bases and the J gene lost 6 bases, with 19 bases spanning the gap. The CDR3 reads CASSQGLRGGDGYTF. CDR3 in DNA: TGTGCCAGCAGCCAGGGACTTAGGGGTGGGGATGGCTACACCTTC.

The genes are TRBV12-3 or TRBV12-4 and TRBJ2-3; D possibly corresponds to TRBD1 (6 bases). The CDR3 totals 15 residues. V was pared by 5 bases and J by 4 bases, with 16 bases between. The CDR3 DNA sequence: TGTGCCAGCAGTCCGCGACAACAGGGAGCAGATACGCAGTATTTT. Its protein is CASSPRQQGADTQYF.

As to this clonotype: This may come from a read error, since a much larger clone is one base off. The J gene is TRBJ2-3, the V gene TRBV29-1; 7 bases match TRBD2. This CDR3 spans 14 amino acids. Germline V gene sequence: CDR1 SQVTM, CDR2 ANQGSEA. V shed 6 bases and J 2 bases; nucleotides not matched to a gene: 8. The CDR3 reads CSVGLSAYTDTQYF. The DNA for the CDR3 is TGCAGCGTGGGACTATCGGCCTACACAGATACGCAGTATTTT.

This sequence joins TRBV20-1 and TRBJ1-1; D call uncertain. This CDR3 comprises 13 residues. V was cut by 6 bases and J by 1 base, with 12 bases left in between. CDR1 is DFQATT and CDR2 is SNEGSKA in the germline V gene (reference sequence). The CDR3 loop reads CSANDVWNTEAFF. CDR3 nucleotide sequence: TGCAGTGCCAACGACGTTTGGAACACTGAAGCTTTCTTT.

This clonotype appeared a few times. In this CDR3 the conserved last residue, phenylalanine or tryptophan, is missing, so a read error is likely. The gene calls are TRBV29-1 and TRBJ2-7; the D gene is possibly TRBD2 (6 bases). Germline V lookup: CDR1 SQVTM, CDR2 ANQGSEA. The germline V and J ends were trimmed by 7 bases and 7 bases, with 11 bases remaining between them. There are 10 residues in the CDR3. CDR3 DNA: TGCAGCGGGGAGGAGGCAGAGCAGTACTTG. Translated, it gives CSGEEAEQYL.

The genes are TRBV11-2 and TRBJ2-5; 10 bases line up with TRBD2. Trimming cost V 4 bases and J 3 bases; bases outside gene matches: 5. The CDR3 has 15 amino acids. Germline-derived CDR1 and CDR2 are SGHAT and FQNNGV. The CDR3: CASSSTGLAEETQYF. For the CDR3, the DNA is TGTGCCAGCAGCTCCACCGGACTAGCGGAAGAGACCCAGTACTTC.

This clonotype was observed at least ten times. The V gene is TRBV12-3 or TRBV12-4, the J gene TRBJ1-1, with D unclear. The CDR3 has 13 residues. V lost 7 bases and J lost 0, with 9 bases in between. CDR3 residues: CASTSLMNTEAFF. CDR3 sequence (DNA): TGTGCCAGCACTTCACTCATGAACACTGAAGCTTTCTTT.

In this sample, this clonotype is medium-sized (0.01 to 0.1%). The chain recombines TRBV27 with TRBJ2-7, with D possibly being TRBD2 (5 bases). The ends were cut back, 8 bases at V and 2 bases at J, with 13 bases in the middle. Per germline, CDR1 MNHEY and CDR2 SMNVEV (reference sequence). CDR3 length: 13 residues. The DNA for the CDR3 is TGTGCCAGCCCCAAGGACTCGACCTACGAGCAGTACTTC. It yields the protein CASPKDSTYEQYF.